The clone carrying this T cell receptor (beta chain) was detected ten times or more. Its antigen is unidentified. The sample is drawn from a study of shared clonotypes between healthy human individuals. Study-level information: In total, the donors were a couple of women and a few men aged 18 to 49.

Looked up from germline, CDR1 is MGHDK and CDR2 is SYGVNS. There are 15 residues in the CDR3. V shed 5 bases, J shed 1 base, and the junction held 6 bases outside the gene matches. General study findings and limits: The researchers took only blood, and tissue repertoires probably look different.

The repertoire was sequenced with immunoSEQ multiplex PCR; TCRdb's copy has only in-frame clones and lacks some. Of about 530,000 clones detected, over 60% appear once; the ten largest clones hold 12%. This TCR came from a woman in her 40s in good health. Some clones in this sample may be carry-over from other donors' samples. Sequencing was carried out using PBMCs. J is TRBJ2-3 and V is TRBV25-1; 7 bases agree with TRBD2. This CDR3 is CASSSRLAGTDTQYF. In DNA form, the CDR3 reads TGTGCCAGCAGTTCTAGACTAGCAGGCACAGATACGCAGTATTTT.